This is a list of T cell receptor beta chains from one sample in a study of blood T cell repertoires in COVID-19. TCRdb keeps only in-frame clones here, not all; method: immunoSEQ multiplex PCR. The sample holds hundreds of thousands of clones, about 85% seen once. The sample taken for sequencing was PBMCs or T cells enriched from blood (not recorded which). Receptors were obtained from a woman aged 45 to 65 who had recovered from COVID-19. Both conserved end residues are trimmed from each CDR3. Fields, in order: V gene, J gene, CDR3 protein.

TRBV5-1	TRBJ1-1	ASSLSTGVTEAF
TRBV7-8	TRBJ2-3	ASRPGVADTQY
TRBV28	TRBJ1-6	ASSGSRVENSPLH
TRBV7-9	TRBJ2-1	ASSHLLAGDVNEQF
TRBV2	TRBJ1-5	ASSELRGQGNQPQH
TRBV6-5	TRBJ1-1	ASSKPREDTEAF
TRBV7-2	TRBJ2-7	ASRRLAGAQQEQY
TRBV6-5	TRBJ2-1	ASSASWRSYNEQF
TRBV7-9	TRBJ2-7	ASSLGTGGSYEQY
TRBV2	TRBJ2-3	ASSFTGYGDTQY
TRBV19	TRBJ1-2	ASSSGESYGYT
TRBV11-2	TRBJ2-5	ASSLGGTRQETQY
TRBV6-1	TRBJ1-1	ASSAMDNL
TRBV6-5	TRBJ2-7	ASSPGQNSYEQY
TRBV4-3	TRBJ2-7	ASSQAGDSYEQY
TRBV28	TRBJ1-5	ASSLVRDSHQPQH
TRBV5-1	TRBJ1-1	ASSVRVGTGGKGTEAF
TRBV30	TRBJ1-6	ARGTGDNSPLH
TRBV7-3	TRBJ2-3	ASSPDRVPDTQY
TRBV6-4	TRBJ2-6	ASSPGQGYSGANVLT
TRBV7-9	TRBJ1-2	ASSPHQGQPSYGYT
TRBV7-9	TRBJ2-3	ASSSGRAKYLADTQY
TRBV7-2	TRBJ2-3	ASSLVVGTETDTQY
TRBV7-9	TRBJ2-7	ASSLTNEQY
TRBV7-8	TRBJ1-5	ASSRDRGIQPQH
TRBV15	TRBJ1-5	ATSRVTGSNQPQH
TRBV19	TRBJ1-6	ASSRQGSSYNSPLH
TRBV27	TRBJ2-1	ASSLRGNEQF
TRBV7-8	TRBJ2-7	ASSLGQIYEQY
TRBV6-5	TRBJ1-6	AASRQLANSPLH
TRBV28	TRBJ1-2	ASSTGLHYGYT
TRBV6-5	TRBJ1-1	ASYSAGTNLAF
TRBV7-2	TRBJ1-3	ASSLWQGGSGNTIY
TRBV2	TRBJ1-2	ASSVYPGRSNYGYT
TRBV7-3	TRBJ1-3	ASSRDSGNTIY
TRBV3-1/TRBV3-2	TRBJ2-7	ASSQDPAGFYEQY
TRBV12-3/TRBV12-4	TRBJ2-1	ASSRLAGYEQF
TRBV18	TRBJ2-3	ASSKLAGGPDTQY
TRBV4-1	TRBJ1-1	ASRIRVNTEAF
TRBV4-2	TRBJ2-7	ASSQGLPGLAHYEQY
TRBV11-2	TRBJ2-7	ASRSNRDAGYEQY
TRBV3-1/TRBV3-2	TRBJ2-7	ASSLSSQGADEQY
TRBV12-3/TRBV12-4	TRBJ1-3	ASSLLSGNTIY
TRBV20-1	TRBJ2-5	SIYQQETQY
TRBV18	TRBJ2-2	ASSPLAGANTGELF
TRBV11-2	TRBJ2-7	ASSPTGIYEQY
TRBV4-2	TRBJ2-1	ASSQVQAESSYNEQF
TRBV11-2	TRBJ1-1	ASSSGFWTEAF
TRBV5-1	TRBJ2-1	ASSFTQAAIGEQF
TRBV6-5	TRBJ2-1	ASTPAGGVYNEQF
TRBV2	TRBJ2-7	ASRKLAGGSYEQY
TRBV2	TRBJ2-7	ASRYSQGYAYEQY
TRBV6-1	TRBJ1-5	ASSGAAGNQPQH
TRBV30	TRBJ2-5	AWSSGTLGTQY
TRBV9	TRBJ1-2	ASSVEFGGRSLGYGYT
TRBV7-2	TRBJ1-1	ASSSRTGVNTEAF
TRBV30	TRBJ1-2	AWSPYTGAHGYT
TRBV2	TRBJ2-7	ASRQDRVGYYEQY
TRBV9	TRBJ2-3	ASSVRDLNTDTQY